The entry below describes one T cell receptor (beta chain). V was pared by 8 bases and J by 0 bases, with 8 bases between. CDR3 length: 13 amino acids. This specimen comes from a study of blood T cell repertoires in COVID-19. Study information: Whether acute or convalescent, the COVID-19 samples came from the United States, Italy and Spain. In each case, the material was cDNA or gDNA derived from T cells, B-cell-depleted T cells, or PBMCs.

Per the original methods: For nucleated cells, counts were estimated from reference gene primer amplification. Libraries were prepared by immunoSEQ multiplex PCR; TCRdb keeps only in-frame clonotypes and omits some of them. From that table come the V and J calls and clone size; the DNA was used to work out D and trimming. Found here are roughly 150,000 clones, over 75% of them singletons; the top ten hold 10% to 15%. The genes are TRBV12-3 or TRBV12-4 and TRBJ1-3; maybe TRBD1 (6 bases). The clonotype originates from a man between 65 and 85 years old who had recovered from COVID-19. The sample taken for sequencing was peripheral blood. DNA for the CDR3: TGTGCCAGCGGACAGAGCTCTGGAAACACCATATATTTT. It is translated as CASGQSSGNTIYF.